One and the same sample provided the 18 T cell receptor beta chains below, sequenced in a study of CD8 T cells in Susac syndrome (dated by TCRdb to the late 2010s). Libraries were made using the immunoSEQ multiplex PCR assay. RNA was extracted using the RNeasy kit, and roughly 0.45 to 1 microgram was reverse transcribed with random hexamers. TCRdb trimmed public reads at Q25 via fastp, called clones via MiXCR and kept in-frame beta chains. Entries that share a CDR3 protein sequence are merged under the most common genes and DNA. A total of about 130,000 distinct CDR3 sequences appear in this sample, about 90% of them only once. The ten most abundant clones make up roughly 0.25% of the sample. The specimen was CD8+ T cells from PBMCs. These receptors were collected from a human donor with multiple sclerosis.

This clonotype was counted only a few times. The genes are TRBV27 and TRBJ2-7, with D possibly matching TRBD1 (6 bases). Germline-derived CDR1 and CDR2 are MNHEY and SMNVEV (reference sequence). The CDR3 consists of 14 residues. V was trimmed by 5 bases and J by 1 base, leaving 12 bases between them. DNA for the CDR3: TGTGCCAGCAGTGCCCACAGGGCGTCCTACGAGCAGTACTTC. Translating gives CASSAHRASYEQYF.

The chain has TRBV11-2 and TRBJ1-1; no firm D call. This CDR3 is built from 15 residues. Between the trimmed V and J ends, which lost 4 bases and 4 bases, there was a span of 16 bases. The germline V gene encodes CDR1 SGHAT and CDR2 FQNNGV. The CDR3 DNA reads as TGTGCCAGCAGCTCCCCAACCTTAACGGGCACTGAAGCTTTCTTT. Residues: CASSSPTLTGTEAFF.

CDR3 bases: TGTGCCTGGAGTGGGACAGTTGAAAAACTGTTTTTT. Translation: CAWSGTVEKLFF. This chain links TRBV30 with TRBJ1-4, with TRBD1 as a possible D gene (6 bases). The V end lost 1 base, the J end lost 7 bases, and 7 bases lay between the germline ends. Germline loops: CDR1 GTSNPN, CDR2 SVGIG (reference sequence). The CDR3 loop spans 12 amino acids.

J is TRBJ2-5 and V is TRBV5-1; D may match TRBD1 or TRBD2 (7 bases each). Trimming pared 1 base from V and 4 bases from J, leaving 14 bases between. CDR3 length: 15 residues. Germline V gene data show CDR1 as SGHRS and CDR2 as YFSETQ. CDR3 in DNA: TGCGCCAGCAGCTTGACAGGGGACTACAGAGAGACCCAGTACTTC. It translates to CASSLTGDYRETQYF.

The chain couples TRBV6-5 to TRBJ1-1; D unresolved. The V and J ends lost 2 bases and 1 base respectively, with 5 bases between them. The CDR3 contains 13 residues. From germline, CDR1 is MNHEY and CDR2 SVGAGI. The CDR3 nucleotides are TGTGCCAGCAGTTACAGGGCGAACACTGAAGCTTTCTTT. Protein sequence: CASSYRANTEAFF.

The V gene is TRBV24-1, the J gene TRBJ2-3, with 12 bases that match TRBD2. V gave up 10 bases and J gave up 1 base; unmatched junction bases: 5. In germline, CDR1 is KGHDR, CDR2 SFDVKD. The CDR3 spans 15 residues. The CDR3: CATMTSGSGTDTQYF. In DNA, the CDR3 is TGTGCCACGATGACTAGCGGGAGTGGCACAGATACGCAGTATTTT.

This rearrangement joins TRBV9 to TRBJ2-7; no clear D. This CDR3 has 14 residues. V lost 0 bases, J lost 2 bases, and 9 bases lay in between. Germline lookup yields CDR1 SGDLS and CDR2 YYNGEE. CDR3 in DNA: TGTGCCAGCAGCGTAGCTCCAGCTACCTACGAGCAGTACTTC. It is translated as CASSVAPATYEQYF.

V usage is TRBV3-1 and J usage is TRBJ2-7; no clear D. V lost 4 bases and J 3 bases, leaving 16 bases between the germline ends. Germline CDR1 reads LGHDT; CDR2 reads YNNKEL (reference sequence). The CDR3 runs to 15 residues. CDR3 loop: CASSPDSSDGYEQYF. The CDR3 DNA sequence: TGTGCCAGCAGCCCCGATTCCAGTGACGGCTACGAGCAGTACTTC.

The genes are TRBV20-1 and TRBJ2-7, with D uncertain. The germline V and J ends were trimmed by 1 base and 0 bases, with 13 bases remaining between them. This CDR3 is built from 15 residues. The germline CDR1 and CDR2 sequences are DFQATT and SNEGSKA (reference sequence). The CDR3 DNA reads as TGCAGTGCTAGAGTGAGGCTAAGGAGCTCCTACGAGCAGTACTTC. This gives the protein CSARVRLRSSYEQYF.

The chain links TRBV2 to TRBJ1-5; no definite D call. V lost 3 bases and J 5 bases, leaving 8 bases between the germline ends. Germline V gene sequence: CDR1 SNHLY, CDR2 FYNNEI. The CDR3 covers 13 residues. CDR3 region: CASSELSYQPQHF. CDR3 bases: TGTGCCAGCAGTGAGTTATCGTATCAGCCCCAGCATTTT.

The chain employs TRBV5-6 and TRBJ2-4, with a weak D call TRBD2 (7 bases). The CDR3 extends over 17 amino acids. CDR1 and CDR2 (germline): SGHDT, YYEEEE. Trimming took 0 bases from V and 5 from J, leaving 18 bases between them. The chain's CDR3 is CASSLDVGGAGENIQYF. Here the CDR3 DNA reads TGTGCCAGCAGCTTGGATGTCGGGGGCGCGGGGGAAAACATTCAGTACTTC.

CDR3 loop: CASSLTSLAGSTDTQYF. In DNA, the CDR3 is TGTGCCAGCAGTTTGACCTCCCTAGCGGGGAGCACAGATACGCAGTATTTT. The chain has TRBV12-3 or TRBV12-4 and TRBJ2-3; 9 bases agree with TRBD2. Trimming cost V 3 bases and J 0 bases; bases outside gene matches: 7. There are 17 residues in the CDR3.

The genes are TRBV3-1 and TRBJ2-1, with 8 nucleotides matching TRBD1. The J segment lost 3 bases and the V segment lost 0 bases, leaving 7 bases of the junction unmatched. Per germline, CDR1 LGHDT and CDR2 YNNKEL (reference sequence). The length of the CDR3 is 17 residues. CDR3 protein: CASSQDFGDRNYNEQFF. The CDR3 DNA sequence: TGTGCCAGCAGCCAAGATTTTGGGGACAGGAACTACAATGAGCAGTTCTTC.

The genes are TRBV7-9 and TRBJ1-2; D unclear. Trimming pared 5 bases from V and 2 bases from J, leaving 15 bases between. This CDR3 contains 15 residues. CDR1 is SEHNR and CDR2 is FQNEAQ in the germline V gene (reference sequence). The CDR3 protein is CASSPGGLENYGYTF. CDR3 nucleotide sequence: TGTGCCAGCAGCCCGGGAGGGTTGGAGAACTATGGCTACACCTTC.

This clonotype was recorded only once. CDR3 in DNA: TGCAGTGCTAGAGATCTTGGGGCGGGGGCCTACAATGAGCAGTTCTTC. Translated: CSARDLGAGAYNEQFF. The chain is built from TRBV20-1 and TRBJ2-1, with 7 bases lining up with TRBD2. In germline, CDR1 is DFQATT, CDR2 SNEGSKA (reference sequence). CDR3 size: 16 residues. J gave up 2 bases and V 0 bases, and 7 bases lay outside the gene matches.

This clonotype was counted once. This chain uses TRBV2 with TRBJ1-1; D uncertain. CDR1 and CDR2 from the germline V gene are SNHLY and FYNNEI. V dropped 4 bases and J dropped 8 bases, with 8 bases sitting between them. There are 11 residues in the CDR3. As DNA, the CDR3 is TGTGCCAGCAGTGCCCAGGCCGAAGCTTTCTTT. It is translated as CASSAQAEAFF. Based on the CDR3 plus reference TRBV2 and TRBJ1-1, the full variable domain is EPEVTQTPSHQVTQMGQEVILRCVPISNHLYFYWYRQILGQKVEFLVSFYNNEISEKSEIFDDQFSVERPDGSNFTLKIRSTKLEDSAMYFCASSAQAEAFFGQGTRLTVV.

The CDR3 bases are TGTGCCAGCAGCCGCTTGGACAGCTCCTACGAGCAGTACTTC. It codes for CASSRLDSSYEQYF. The J gene is TRBJ2-7, the V gene TRBV5-4; D is perhaps TRBD1 (6 bases). This CDR3 is built from 14 residues. V was shortened by 4 bases and J by 0 bases, with 11 bases between the two germline ends. Germline V gene data show CDR1 as SGHNT and CDR2 as YYREEE (reference sequence).

The genes are TRBV28 and TRBJ2-7, with a possible D match to TRBD1 (5 bases). Germline lookup yields CDR1 MDHEN and CDR2 SYDVKM. With 4 bases removed from V and 2 bases from J, the gap between germline ends came to 18 bases. The length of the CDR3 is 16 residues. The chain's CDR3 is CASSWGSLGSPYEQYF. CDR3 coding DNA: TGTGCCAGCAGTTGGGGCAGCCTCGGTTCCCCCTACGAGCAGTACTTC.